The rows below give T cell receptor beta chains drawn from one sample of a study of T cells in narcolepsy. Here immunoSEQ multiplex PCR was the method, and the copy in TCRdb shows in-frame clones only, minus some. Of more than 30,000 clones listed, 80% to 85% were seen once; the top ten hold roughly 0.68%. Specimen: memory (CD45RA-) CD4+ T cells from blood. The receptors stem from a human donor in good health. Each CDR3 is given with its conserved first and last residue. A D gene is named only where the DNA matches it firmly. Clone size is shown for a subset of rows, as once, few, many or a class of expanded clone.

d_call j_call clone_size v_call cdr3_aa cdr3_nt
- TRBJ1-5 - TRBV6-5 CASSTRTENQPQHF TGTGCCAGCAGTACCCGGACAGAAAATCAGCCCCAGCATTTT
- TRBJ2-5 - TRBV4-1 CASSHLTQETQYF TGCGCCAGCAGCCACCTGACTCAAGAGACCCAGTACTTC
- TRBJ2-5 - TRBV28 CASSLLVQTQYF TGTGCCAGCAGTTTATTGGTCCAGACCCAGTACTTC
- TRBJ1-1 - TRBV5-4 CASSVPAPNTEAFF TGTGCCAGCAGCGTCCCCGCTCCGAACACTGAAGCTTTCTTT
- TRBJ1-2 - TRBV28 CASSFGGNYGYTF TGTGCCAGCAGTTTCGGCGGGAACTATGGCTACACCTTC
TRBD2 TRBJ2-5 - TRBV9 CASSVGTSGVETQYF TGTGCCAGCAGCGTAGGAACTAGCGGGGTCGAGACCCAGTACTTC
TRBD1 TRBJ2-1 - TRBV18 CASSPPTGEALGEQFF TGTGCCAGCTCACCACCGACAGGGGAGGCGCTCGGTGAGCAGTTCTTC
- TRBJ2-1 few TRBV15 CATSELGFLGVSNNEQFF TGTGCCACCAGCGAACTGGGATTTTTAGGGGTCTCGAACAATGAGCAGTTCTTC
TRBD1 TRBJ1-4 - TRBV6-6 CASSNPGTVNEKLFF TGTGCCAGCAGTAACCCCGGGACAGTAAATGAAAAACTGTTTTTT
- TRBJ2-3 - TRBV11-2 CASSLVSPDTQYF TGTGCCAGCAGCTTGGTCAGCCCAGATACGCAGTATTTT
- TRBJ1-1 - TRBV27 CATKRTAQRNTEAFF TGTGCCACCAAAAGGACAGCACAAAGGAACACTGAAGCTTTCTTT
- TRBJ1-1 - TRBV29-1 CSVEVQGKAEAFF TGCAGCGTTGAAGTGCAGGGTAAAGCTGAAGCTTTCTTT
- TRBJ2-5 - TRBV7-7 CASSSGTTFQETQYF TGTGCCAGCAGCTCCGGGACCACGTTCCAAGAGACCCAGTACTTC
TRBD1 TRBJ1-2 - TRBV27 CASSLQQGRYGYTF TGTGCCAGCAGTTTACAACAGGGGCGCTATGGCTACACCTTC
- TRBJ2-1 few TRBV7-6 CASSLGGVPGPYNEQFF TGTGCCAGCAGCTTGGGGGGCGTCCCGGGCCCTTACAATGAGCAGTTCTTC
- TRBJ1-1 - TRBV27 CASSLARAGGNTEAFF TGTGCCAGCAGTTTGGCCCGGGCAGGCGGAAACACTGAAGCTTTCTTT
TRBD1 TRBJ1-1 once TRBV29-1 CSVAGGPTEAFF TGCAGCGTTGCAGGGGGGCCCACTGAAGCTTTCTTT